This T cell receptor (beta chain) was sequenced for a study of OX40 agonist ivuxolimab in advanced cancers. Turning to the study itself: Three dose-escalation patients had partial responses: one with hepatocellular carcinoma and two with cutaneous melanoma. Study results and caveats: Partial responders receiving 0.1-3.0 mg/kg showed among the lowest clonal expansion. Determination of antigen specificity was not performed for the expanded peripheral T cells.

TCRdb's copy holds only in-frame clones and misses some; the assay was immunoSEQ multiplex PCR. The sample includes fewer than 15,000 clones, 65% to 85% of them seen just once. To note about this clone: Its antigen remains unknown.

The sample here was CD4+ or CD8+ T cells sorted from blood, taken in a trial of the OX40 agonist ivuxolimab. The TCR sequence derives from an adult with an advanced solid tumor such as melanoma, head and neck, liver or kidney cancer.

CDR3: CASSPGGPYEQYF. In nucleotides, the CDR3 is TGTGCCAGCAGCCCGGGGGGCCCCTACGAGCAGTACTTC. The gene calls are TRBV27 and TRBJ2-7, with a tentative D call TRBD2 (7 bases). Trimming took off 6 bases at V and 2 bases at J, with 11 bases between the two ends. Looked up from germline, CDR1 is MNHEY and CDR2 is SMNVEV (reference sequence). The CDR3 length is 13 residues.